This TCR beta chain was recovered during a study of PD-L1 blockade in urothelial cancer. About the research overall: Atezolizumab at 1,200 mg intravenously every 3 weeks was started by patients in 2014. About 90% of the 29 patients were men with bladder-origin urothelial cancer. Median blood clonality was approximately 0.08, with 75,000 to 90,000 unique TCRs.

Study-wide points: Below-median blood TCR clonality before treatment forecast better survival.

Turning to this clone: Its antigen remains unidentified.

With 1 base removed from V and 0 bases from J, the gap between germline ends came to 8 bases. The CDR3 totals 15 residues. Germline values: CDR1 SGHRS, CDR2 YFSETQ. The table came from immunoSEQ multiplex PCR; TCRdb's copy has only in-frame clones and leaves some out. The sample lists about 74,000 clones; around 84% were seen once. Sequencing was performed on PBMCs, taken around atezolizumab (anti-PD-L1) treatment. This chain connects TRBV5-1 to TRBJ2-1; D is perhaps TRBD1 (6 bases). This receptor was identified in a man in his 70s with urothelial cancer. CDR3 coding DNA: TGCGCCAGCAGCTTGACAGGGAGCTCCTACAATGAGCAGTTCTTC. It specifies CASSLTGSSYNEQFF. Using reference TRBV5-1 and TRBJ2-1 for the parts outside the CDR3, the full variable domain is KAGVTQTPRYLIKTRGQQVTLSCSPISGHRSVSWYQQTPGQGLQFLFEYFSETQRNKGNFPGRFSGRQFSNSRSEMNVSTLELGDSALYLCASSLTGSSYNEQFFGPGTRLTVL.